Listed here are 17 T cell receptor beta chains from one sample, sequenced in a study of blood T cell repertoires in COVID-19. The table came from immunoSEQ multiplex PCR; TCRdb's copy has only in-frame clones and leaves some out. The repertoire includes approximately 61,000 clones, more than 75% of them detected once, and about 14% sits in the top ten. Input material: peripheral blood. The receptor source for this set is a human donor in a cohort sampled during active COVID-19.

The chain is built from TRBV11-2 and TRBJ2-3; TRBD2 might be the D (6 bases). V gave up 2 bases and J gave up 2 bases, with 14 bases separating them. Germline V gives CDR1 SGHAT, CDR2 FQNNGV. The CDR3 has 16 amino acids. CDR3 nucleotide sequence: TGTGCCAGCAGCTTATATCAACGGGAGACCACAGATACGCAGTATTTT. Translation gives CASSLYQRETTDTQYF.

V usage is TRBV10-3 and J usage is TRBJ2-6; 8 positions agree with TRBD2. The CDR3 consists of 18 residues. Germline CDR1 reads ENHRY; CDR2 reads SYGVKD. The trim removed 6 bases at V and 3 bases at J, leaving 13 bases unmatched. DNA for the CDR3: TGTGCCATCAGCGCTGGAGCGGCGGGAGGAGGTGGGGCCAACGTCCTGACTTTC. It translates to CAISAGAAGGGGANVLTF.

The chain joins TRBV11-2 to TRBJ2-7; D is perhaps TRBD1 (5 bases). CDR3 size: 14 residues. CDR1 is SGHAT and CDR2 is FQNNGV in the germline V gene. The V end lost 0 bases, the J end lost 2 bases, and 8 bases lay between the germline ends. The CDR3: CASSLEAGPYEQYF. The CDR3 DNA reads as TGTGCCAGCAGCTTAGAGGCAGGGCCCTACGAGCAGTACTTC.

The V call is TRBV7-2, the J call TRBJ2-7; TRBD2 matches at 8 bases. Germline V gene data show CDR1 as SGHTA and CDR2 as FQGNSA. The trim removed 5 bases at V and 0 bases at J, leaving 6 bases unmatched. This CDR3 has 15 residues. The CDR3 region is CASSPSGSSSYEQYF. The DNA for the CDR3 is TGTGCCAGCAGCCCAAGCGGGAGCAGCTCCTACGAGCAGTACTTC.

The rearrangement uses TRBV10-2 and TRBJ1-4; weak D call: TRBD1 (5 bases). This CDR3 has 18 residues. With 2 bases removed from V and 0 bases from J, the gap between germline ends came to 16 bases. CDR1 and CDR2 from the germline V gene are WSHSY and SAAADI. CDR3 sequence: CASSEKGEWAPTNEKLFF. CDR3 DNA sequence: TGCGCCAGCAGTGAGAAAGGGGAATGGGCTCCAACTAATGAAAAACTGTTTTTT.

This rearrangement joins TRBV5-1 to TRBJ2-5; a possible D gene is TRBD1 (6 bases). CDR3 length equals 13 residues. The V gene lost 3 bases and the J gene lost 5 bases, with 11 bases spanning the gap. The germline V gene encodes CDR1 SGHRS and CDR2 YFSETQ. The CDR3, as DNA: TGCGCCAGCAGCTCACAGGGCGGGGAGACCCAGTACTTC. Translating gives CASSSQGGETQYF.

CDR3 amino acids: CASSRQGIAKNIQYF. The CDR3 DNA reads TGTGCCAGCAGTCGACAGGGGATAGCCAAAAACATTCAGTACTTC. The V gene is TRBV2, the J gene TRBJ2-4; 8 bases are shared with TRBD1. This CDR3 comprises 15 residues. With 5 bases clipped from V and 0 bases from J, the junction kept 3 bases outside the gene matches. From germline, CDR1 is SNHLY and CDR2 FYNNEI.

The chain joins TRBV27 to TRBJ2-2; 9 bases line up with TRBD2. The CDR3 loop spans 17 amino acids. CDR1 and CDR2 (germline): MNHEY, SMNVEV (reference sequence). V lost 4 bases, J lost 8 bases, and 14 bases stayed unmatched. The CDR3 sequence: CASSSRLAGAQKGELFF. CDR3 bases: TGTGCCAGCAGTTCCAGATTAGCGGGAGCCCAAAAGGGGGAGCTGTTTTTT.

The chain recombines TRBV9 with TRBJ2-7; TRBD2 matches at 10 bases. The trim removed 0 bases at V and 4 bases at J, leaving 10 bases unmatched. CDR3 size: 17 residues. Germline V gene sequence: CDR1 SGDLS, CDR2 YYNGEE. CDR3 in DNA: TGTGCCAGCAGCGTAGCTAGCGGGAGCCCCCTAATTTACGAGCAGTACTTC. It yields the protein CASSVASGSPLIYEQYF.

CDR3: CASSFGARETQYF. DNA for the CDR3: TGTGCCAGCAGTTTTGGGGCCAGGGAGACCCAGTACTTC. V usage is TRBV28 and J usage is TRBJ2-5, with D maybe TRBD1 (5 bases). Per germline, CDR1 MDHEN and CDR2 SYDVKM. The V gene lost 3 bases and the J gene lost 5 bases, with 10 bases spanning the gap. This CDR3 is 13 amino acids long.

This rearrangement joins TRBV10-3 to TRBJ1-1; maybe TRBD1 (6 bases). Germline CDR1 is ENHRY and CDR2 is SYGVKD. With 0 bases removed from V and 1 base from J, the gap between germline ends came to 18 bases. The CDR3 has 18 amino acids. CDR3 bases: TGTGCCATCAGTGAGTCGACGGGACAAGGACGGCGGAACACTGAAGCTTTCTTT. Protein sequence: CAISESTGQGRRNTEAFF.

The chain is built from TRBV5-4 and TRBJ2-2; TRBD2 aligns across 11 bases. The CDR3 extends over 14 amino acids. J gave up 3 bases and V 5 bases, and 0 bases lay outside the gene matches. Germline CDR1 and CDR2: SGHNT and YYREEE (reference sequence). The CDR3 sequence: CASRGLADTGELFF. As DNA, the CDR3 is TGTGCCAGCAGGGGACTAGCGGACACCGGGGAGCTGTTTTTT.

The chain uses TRBV28 and TRBJ2-7, with 8 bases identical to TRBD1. Germline-derived CDR1 and CDR2 are MDHEN and SYDVKM. The trim removed 10 bases at V and 1 base at J, leaving 3 bases unmatched. The CDR3 runs to 12 residues. The DNA of the CDR3 is TGTGCCACCAACAGGGGGTCCTACGAGCAGTACTTC. This sequence encodes CATNRGSYEQYF. Drawing the rest from reference TRBV28 and TRBJ2-7, the complete variable domain is DVKVTQSSRYLVKRTGEKVFLECVQDMDHENMFWYRQDPGLGLRLIYFSYDVKMKEKGDIPEGYSVSREKKERFSLILESASTNQTSMYLCATNRGSYEQYFGPGTRLTVT.

The gene calls are TRBV5-4 and TRBJ2-1; 11 bases match TRBD1. From germline, CDR1 is SGHNT and CDR2 YYREEE (reference sequence). The CDR3 loop spans 15 amino acids. Losses at the gene ends were 4 bases for V and 6 bases for J; bases not matched to a gene: 6. DNA of the CDR3: TGTGCCAGCAGCCCACCGGGACAGGGGGGCAATGAGCAGTTCTTC. It yields the protein CASSPPGQGGNEQFF.

V and J are TRBV4-3 and TRBJ2-7; possibly TRBD1 for D (6 bases). V lost 0 bases and J 4 bases, leaving 13 bases between the germline ends. The CDR3 contains 15 residues. Per germline, CDR1 LGHNA and CDR2 YSLEER. The CDR3 loop reads CASSQDRGRGYEQYF. In DNA, the CDR3 is TGCGCCAGCAGCCAAGATAGGGGCAGGGGTTACGAGCAGTACTTC.

V usage is TRBV19 and J usage is TRBJ1-1; tentative D call: TRBD1 (6 bases). V gave up 5 bases and J gave up 1 base, with 14 bases separating them. Germline CDR1 LNHDA, CDR2 SQIVND (reference sequence). The CDR3 is 15 residues long. The CDR3 loop is CASSLDGGRNTEAFF. The CDR3 DNA follows: TGTGCCAGTAGTCTTGACGGGGGGCGGAACACTGAAGCTTTCTTT.

This chain links TRBV6-5 with TRBJ2-4; 9 bases line up with TRBD1. V lost 5 bases to trimming and J lost 1 base; unmatched junction nucleotides: 3. The CDR3 runs to 15 residues. Germline V lookup: CDR1 MNHEY, CDR2 SVGAGI. The CDR3, as DNA: TGTGCCAGCAGTCGGGACAGGGTGGCCAAAAACATTCAGTACTTC. It encodes CASSRDRVAKNIQYF.